A selection of T cell receptor beta chains follows, all from one sample in a study of cytomegalovirus exposure and HLA in healthy donors. Clones were sequenced by immunoSEQ multiplex PCR, and TCRdb holds only the in-frame ones, with some missing. The listing contains under 70,000 clones. Sequences were obtained from PBMCs. Receptor source: a woman under 30 in good health and CMV-seronegative. Both conserved end residues are part of each CDR3. The order of the fields is D gene, V gene, J gene, CDR3 DNA, CDR3 protein. A D gene is named only where the DNA matches it firmly.

d_call: .; v_call: TRBV9; j_call: TRBJ2-3; cdr3_nt: TGTGCCAGCAGCGTAGACCCGGGTACGCAGTATTTT; cdr3_aa: CASSVDPGTQYF
d_call: TRBD1; v_call: TRBV4-2; j_call: TRBJ1-2; cdr3_nt: TGTGCCAGCAGCCAAGGCCGGGACAGGGGGTGGTATGGCTACACCTTC; cdr3_aa: CASSQGRDRGWYGYTF
d_call: TRBD1; v_call: TRBV28; j_call: TRBJ2-7; cdr3_nt: TGTGCCGGACGAGGGGGACAGGGTCTCGACGAGCAGTACTTC; cdr3_aa: CAGRGGQGLDEQYF
d_call: TRBD1; v_call: TRBV7-6; j_call: TRBJ1-4; cdr3_nt: TGTGCCAGCAGCCCAGGACAGGGGTGGGGAGCAACTAATGAAAAACTGTTTTTT; cdr3_aa: CASSPGQGWGATNEKLFF
d_call: TRBD2; v_call: TRBV4-1; j_call: TRBJ2-5; cdr3_nt: TGCGCCAGCAGCCTCGAGCGGGAGGGGAGAGAGACCCAGTACTTC; cdr3_aa: CASSLEREGRETQYF
d_call: .; v_call: TRBV7-9; j_call: TRBJ1-1; cdr3_nt: TGTGCCAGCAGCCAGGCCTTGAACACTGAAGCTTTCTTT; cdr3_aa: CASSQALNTEAFF
d_call: .; v_call: TRBV4-2; j_call: TRBJ2-1; cdr3_nt: TGTGCCAGCAGCCAGGGAGCGGGTGGGAGCTCCGACAATGAGCAGTTCTTC; cdr3_aa: CASSQGAGGSSDNEQFF
d_call: .; v_call: TRBV19; j_call: TRBJ1-5; cdr3_nt: TGTGCCAGTAGTATCGGGGTAGTCAATCAGCCCCAGCATTTT; cdr3_aa: CASSIGVVNQPQHF
d_call: TRBD1; v_call: TRBV5-1; j_call: TRBJ1-5; cdr3_nt: TGCGCCAGCACCCAAGTTAGGACAGGGGGTATCTATAGCAATCAGCCCCAGCATTTT; cdr3_aa: CASTQVRTGGIYSNQPQHF
d_call: .; v_call: TRBV5-1; j_call: TRBJ1-3; cdr3_nt: TGCGCCAGCAGCTTGGGGGGGGTCCGGGGCTCTGGAAACACCATATATTTT; cdr3_aa: CASSLGGVRGSGNTIYF
d_call: .; v_call: TRBV19; j_call: TRBJ1-5; cdr3_nt: TGTGCCAGTAGCAGAACAGCATTCCTTCTTAGCAATCAGCCCCAGCATTTT; cdr3_aa: CASSRTAFLLSNQPQHF
d_call: TRBD1; v_call: TRBV6-6; j_call: TRBJ2-7; cdr3_nt: TGTGCCAGCAGTCGACAGGGACGCGCCTACGAGCAGTACTTC; cdr3_aa: CASSRQGRAYEQYF
d_call: .; v_call: TRBV30; j_call: TRBJ1-3; cdr3_nt: TGTGCCTGGAGTGTCCGGGGGGGAAACACCATATATTTT; cdr3_aa: CAWSVRGGNTIYF
d_call: .; v_call: TRBV13; j_call: TRBJ1-2; cdr3_nt: TGTGCCAGCAGTACCGGGACAAACTATGGCTACACCTTC; cdr3_aa: CASSTGTNYGYTF
d_call: TRBD2; v_call: TRBV7-3; j_call: TRBJ2-5; cdr3_nt: TGTGCCAGCAGCTTAATAGGGACTAGTGATCGGGAGACCCAGTACTTC; cdr3_aa: CASSLIGTSDRETQYF
d_call: TRBD2; v_call: TRBV28; j_call: TRBJ2-7; cdr3_nt: TGTGCCAGCAGTTTAGCGGGAGACTACGAGCAGTACTTC; cdr3_aa: CASSLAGDYEQYF
d_call: TRBD1; v_call: TRBV18; j_call: TRBJ2-2; cdr3_nt: TGTGCCAGCTCACCCCAGGGGACAGGGGGCCGTCTGTTTTTT; cdr3_aa: CASSPQGTGGRLFF
d_call: TRBD1; v_call: TRBV30; j_call: TRBJ1-2; cdr3_nt: TGTGCCTGGAGTACCTTTCTTCGGGACAGCTCTAACTATGGCTACACCTTC; cdr3_aa: CAWSTFLRDSSNYGYTF
d_call: .; v_call: TRBV6-6; j_call: TRBJ2-7; cdr3_nt: TGTGCCAGCAGTTACTCGGGGGCGGGGACAGTCGACGAGCAGTACTTC; cdr3_aa: CASSYSGAGTVDEQYF
d_call: .; v_call: TRBV4-1; j_call: TRBJ1-1; cdr3_nt: TGCGCCAGCAGCCAAAGCGGGCTTAACACTGAAGCTTTCTTT; cdr3_aa: CASSQSGLNTEAFF
d_call: TRBD1; v_call: TRBV27; j_call: TRBJ1-5; cdr3_nt: TGTGCCAGCAGATCGACAGGGGCGGGGAATCAGCCCCAGCATTTT; cdr3_aa: CASRSTGAGNQPQHF
d_call: TRBD1; v_call: TRBV7-2; j_call: TRBJ1-3; cdr3_nt: TGTGCCAGCAGCCCACGGACAGGGCTGACTGGAAACACCATATATTTT; cdr3_aa: CASSPRTGLTGNTIYF
d_call: TRBD2; v_call: TRBV5-1; j_call: TRBJ2-3; cdr3_nt: TGCGCCAGCAGCGAAGCGGGGGCTAGCACAGATACGCAGTATTTT; cdr3_aa: CASSEAGASTDTQYF
d_call: TRBD1; v_call: TRBV4-2; j_call: TRBJ2-7; cdr3_nt: TGTGCCAGCAGCCCCGGGACAGCCGCCTACGAGCAGTACTTC; cdr3_aa: CASSPGTAAYEQYF
d_call: TRBD2; v_call: TRBV5-1; j_call: TRBJ2-1; cdr3_nt: TGCGCCAGCAGCCTGGGACTAGGCTCCTACAATGAGCAGTTCTTC; cdr3_aa: CASSLGLGSYNEQFF
d_call: TRBD2; v_call: TRBV10-3; j_call: TRBJ2-5; cdr3_nt: TGTGCCATCAGTCCGCTAGCGGGGGAGTCGCAAGAGACCCAGTACTTC; cdr3_aa: CAISPLAGESQETQYF
d_call: TRBD2; v_call: TRBV5-1; j_call: TRBJ2-5; cdr3_nt: TGCGCCAGCAGTTCCCAGCGGGGGGATCAGGAGACCCAGTACTTC; cdr3_aa: CASSSQRGDQETQYF
d_call: .; v_call: TRBV19; j_call: TRBJ2-6; cdr3_nt: TGTGCCAGCCTACAGGGCGGTGGGGCCAACGTCCTGACTTTC; cdr3_aa: CASLQGGGANVLTF